This is a list of T cell receptor beta chains from one sample in a study of human T cells and chemical hapten exposure. TCRdb reprocessed the RACE reads with MiXCR, giving one entry per CDR3 protein. Of 60,000 to 70,000 distinct CDR3 sequences in the sample, 10% to 11% were seen once. The material sequenced was whole blood, taken in connection with sensitization to the hapten diphenylcyclopropenone (DPC). These receptors were collected from a woman between 50 and 59 years old with alopecia areata. Some clones in this sample may be carry-over from other donors' samples. CDR3s include the opening cysteine and the closing phenylalanine or tryptophan. A D gene is named only where the DNA matches it firmly. Size is stated for part of the rows, as once, few or many counts, or as a class when the clone is expanded.

j_call	v_call	d_call	clone_size	cdr3_aa	cdr3_nt
TRBJ1-4	TRBV7-8	.	.	CASSSNPGRHEKLFF	TGTGCCAGCAGCTCGAACCCGGGCCGGCATGAAAAACTGTTTTTT
TRBJ2-3	TRBV6-6	.	many	CASSSMHKKNPTTTDTQYF	TGTGCCAGCAGTTCCATGCATAAGAAAAACCCTACCACCACAGATACGCAGTATTTT
TRBJ2-2	TRBV12-3/TRBV12-4	TRBD2	few	CASSPSGGGTGELFF	TGTGCCAGCAGTCCTTCGGGGGGAGGCACCGGGGAGCTGTTTTTT
TRBJ1-2	TRBV7-2	TRBD1	many	CASSSQWDRGRVDGYTF	TGTGCCAGCAGCTCCCAATGGGACAGAGGACGGGTGGATGGCTACACCTTC
TRBJ2-1	TRBV7-6	.	.	CASNNPSRDLIQFF	TGTGCCAGCAACAACCCCTCTCGGGACTTAATACAGTTCTTC
TRBJ1-5	TRBV28	.	.	CAIHRSNQPQHF	TGTGCCATCCACAGGAGCAATCAGCCCCAGCATTTT
TRBJ1-6	TRBV2	TRBD1	.	CASRGQGLRNSPLHF	TGTGCCAGCAGAGGACAGGGGTTGCGTAATTCACCCCTCCACTTT
TRBJ1-5	TRBV28	TRBD1	.	CASRRQGNNQPQHF	TGTGCCAGCAGACGACAGGGGAACAATCAGCCCCAGCATTTT
TRBJ2-3	TRBV20-1	TRBD1	.	CSAKGAEHSTDTQYF	TGCAGTGCTAAGGGGGCGGAACATTCCACAGATACGCAGTATTTT
TRBJ1-2	TRBV5-6	.	.	CASSFFWRNHHGYTF	TGTGCCAGCAGCTTTTTCTGGCGGAATCACCATGGCTACACCTTC
TRBJ2-7	TRBV20-1	.	many	CSARGSGAAFEQYF	TGCAGTGCTAGAGGGTCAGGGGCAGCTTTCGAGCAGTACTTC
TRBJ2-2	TRBV15	.	many	CATSRDRGSNTGELFF	TGTGCCACCAGCAGAGATAGGGGCAGTAATACCGGGGAGCTGTTTTTT
TRBJ1-1	TRBV14	.	many	CASSQDNRWTEAFF	TGTGCCAGCAGCCAAGATAACAGGTGGACTGAAGCTTTCTTT
TRBJ2-7	TRBV10-3	.	many	CAISEPGRTDGRLYEQYF	TGTGCCATCAGTGAGCCCGGCCGAACTGACGGCCGTCTTTACGAGCAGTACTTC
TRBJ2-3	TRBV7-9	TRBD1	few	CASSVGQASIGTDTQYF	TGTGCCAGCAGCGTCGGACAGGCCTCAATCGGCACAGATACGCAGTATTTT
TRBJ1-1	TRBV4-3	.	many	CASSLRPDTEAFF	TGCGCCAGCAGCCTTCGTCCCGACACTGAAGCTTTCTTT
TRBJ1-2	TRBV7-9	.	.	CASSSSARPGESGYTF	TGTGCCAGCAGCAGTTCCGCACGGCCAGGGGAGAGTGGCTACACCTTC
TRBJ2-3	TRBV27	.	.	CASSSDDWTDTQYF	TGTGCCAGCAGTTCCGACGACTGGACAGATACGCAGTATTTT
TRBJ1-6	TRBV7-2	TRBD1	.	CASSLGDSNSPLHF	TGTGCCAGCAGCTTAGGGGACAGCAATTCACCCCTCCACTTT
TRBJ1-3	TRBV3-1	.	.	CASSLHSGNTIYF	TGTGCCAGCAGCCTTCACTCTGGAAACACCATATATTTT
TRBJ1-4	TRBV7-2	.	few	CASSRRGGSATNEKLFF	TGTGCCAGCAGCCGTCGCGGGGGATCTGCAACTAATGAAAAACTGTTTTTT
TRBJ2-7	TRBV7-2	.	few	CASSLTLYEQYF	TGTGCCAGCAGCCTGACCCTATACGAGCAGTACTTC
TRBJ1-6	TRBV29-1	.	.	CSVGDPNSPLHF	TGCAGCGTGGGAGACCCAAATTCACCCCTCCACTTT
TRBJ2-1	TRBV12-3/TRBV12-4	.	few	CASSFGGVNEQFF	TGTGCCAGCAGTTTCGGCGGGGTGAATGAGCAGTTCTTC
TRBJ2-2	TRBV30	.	.	CAGGTTNTGELFF	TGTGCCGGGGGGACGACGAACACCGGGGAGCTGTTTTTT
TRBJ1-3	TRBV7-8	TRBD1	many	CASSLAYGTGGSGNTIYF	TGTGCCAGCAGCTTAGCGTACGGGACAGGGGGCTCTGGAAACACCATATATTTT
TRBJ2-3	TRBV7-9	TRBD1	few	CASSSDRGVDTQYF	TGTGCCAGCAGCTCCGACAGGGGAGTAGATACGCAGTATTTT